The present entry profiles one TCR beta chain with its context. Its cognate antigen is unknown. The method was immunoSEQ multiplex PCR; TCRdb's version includes in-frame clones alone and lacks a portion of them. Here the sample spans about 16,000 clones, almost 90% being singletons. This sample is drawn from a study of T cell clonotyping in hematopoietic cell transplantation. Study findings and constraints: Broader posttransplant TCR repertoire diversity was predicted by graft donor and pretransplant recipient Inverse Simpson Index values. Few recipient clonotypes overlapped donors; over 95% were de novo at given depth. After transplant, recipient diversity fell while pathologically expanded clonotypes grew through day 180. No sorting was done, leaving CD4 and CD8 contributions mixed.

Germline lookup yields CDR1 GTSNPN and CDR2 SVGIG (reference sequence). After removal of 2 bases from V and 4 bases from J, the junction contained 5 bases not matched to a gene. The CDR3 loop spans 15 amino acids. Material: peripheral blood mononuclear cells. The V and J genes are TRBV30 and TRBJ2-1, with 10 bases lining up with TRBD2. This sequence originates from a man aged 50 to 59 in good health. Some clones in this sample may be carry-over from other donors' samples. CDR3 region: CAWSYATSGYNEQFF. The DNA of the CDR3 is TGTGCCTGGAGTTATGCGACTAGCGGGTACAATGAGCAGTTCTTC. The full variable domain, its missing parts supplied by reference TRBV30 and TRBJ2-1, is SQTIHQWPATLVQPVGSPLSLECTVEGTSNPNLYWYRQAAGRGLQLLFYSVGIGQISSEVPQNLSASRPQDRQFILSSKKLLLSDSGFYLCAWSYATSGYNEQFFGPGTRLTVL.